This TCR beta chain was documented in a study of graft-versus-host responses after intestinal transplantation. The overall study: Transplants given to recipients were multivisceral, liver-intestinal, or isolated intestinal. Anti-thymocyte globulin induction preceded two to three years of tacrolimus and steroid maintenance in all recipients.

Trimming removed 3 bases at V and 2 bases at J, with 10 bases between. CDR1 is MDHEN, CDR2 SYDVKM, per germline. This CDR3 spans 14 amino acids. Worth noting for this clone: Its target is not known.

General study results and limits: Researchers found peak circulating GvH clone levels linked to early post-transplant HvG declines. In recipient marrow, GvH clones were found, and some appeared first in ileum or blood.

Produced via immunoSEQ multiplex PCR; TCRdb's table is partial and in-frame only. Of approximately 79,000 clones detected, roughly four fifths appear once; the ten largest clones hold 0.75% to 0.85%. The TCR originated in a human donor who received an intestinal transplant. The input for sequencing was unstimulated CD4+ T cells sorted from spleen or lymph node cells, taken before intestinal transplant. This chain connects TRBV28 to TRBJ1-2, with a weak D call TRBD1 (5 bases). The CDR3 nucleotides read TGTGCCAGCAGTTTCTCCGGGGGAAACTATGGCTACACCTTC. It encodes CASSFSGGNYGYTF.